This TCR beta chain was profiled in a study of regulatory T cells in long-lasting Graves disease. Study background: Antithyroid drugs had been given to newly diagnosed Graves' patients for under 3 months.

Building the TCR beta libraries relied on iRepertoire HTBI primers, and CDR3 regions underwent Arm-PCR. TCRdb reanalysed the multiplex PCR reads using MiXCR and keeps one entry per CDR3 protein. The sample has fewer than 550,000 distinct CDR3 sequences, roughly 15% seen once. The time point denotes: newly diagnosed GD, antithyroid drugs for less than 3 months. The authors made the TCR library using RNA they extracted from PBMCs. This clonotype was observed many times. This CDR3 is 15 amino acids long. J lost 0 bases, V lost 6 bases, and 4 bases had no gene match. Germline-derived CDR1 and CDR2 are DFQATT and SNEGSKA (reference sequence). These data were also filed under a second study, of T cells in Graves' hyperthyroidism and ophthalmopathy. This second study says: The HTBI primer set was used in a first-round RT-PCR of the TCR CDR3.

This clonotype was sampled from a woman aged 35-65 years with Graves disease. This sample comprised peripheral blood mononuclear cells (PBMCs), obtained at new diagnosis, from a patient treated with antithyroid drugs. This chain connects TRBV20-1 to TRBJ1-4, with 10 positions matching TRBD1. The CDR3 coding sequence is TGCAGTGCCTGGGACAGGGGTACAACTAATGAAAAACTGTTTTTT. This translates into CSAWDRGTTNEKLFF.